This T cell receptor (beta chain) was found in a study of T-cell memory formation after mild COVID-19. In the study overall: Largely donor-specific sequence clusters came from a couple of donors.

The sample holds many counts of this clonotype. What it recognizes is unknown. V was trimmed by 7 bases and J by 4 bases, leaving 17 bases between them. The CDR3 sequence is 14 residues long. Study-level results: For contracting clones, CD4+ ones sat mainly in CM and EM, CD8+ in EMRA.

TCRdb recomputed calls from the 5' RACE reads with MiXCR, one row per CDR3 protein. The sample carries roughly 560,000 distinct CDR3 sequences, about a fifth recorded once. The sample taken for sequencing was PBMCs or a T cell subset sorted from them (not recorded which). The rearrangement joins TRBV23-1 to TRBJ2-7, with D perhaps matching TRBD1 or TRBD2 (5 bases each). TRBV23-1 carries the ORF label, with uncertain function. The clonotype originates from an adult woman who had mild COVID-19 (a few samples of this study predate the infection). Cell type and time point are not known. The CDR3 is CASKQGPCGYEQYF. In DNA, the CDR3 is TGCGCCAGCAAGCAGGGCCCCTGCGGGTACGAGCAGTACTTC.